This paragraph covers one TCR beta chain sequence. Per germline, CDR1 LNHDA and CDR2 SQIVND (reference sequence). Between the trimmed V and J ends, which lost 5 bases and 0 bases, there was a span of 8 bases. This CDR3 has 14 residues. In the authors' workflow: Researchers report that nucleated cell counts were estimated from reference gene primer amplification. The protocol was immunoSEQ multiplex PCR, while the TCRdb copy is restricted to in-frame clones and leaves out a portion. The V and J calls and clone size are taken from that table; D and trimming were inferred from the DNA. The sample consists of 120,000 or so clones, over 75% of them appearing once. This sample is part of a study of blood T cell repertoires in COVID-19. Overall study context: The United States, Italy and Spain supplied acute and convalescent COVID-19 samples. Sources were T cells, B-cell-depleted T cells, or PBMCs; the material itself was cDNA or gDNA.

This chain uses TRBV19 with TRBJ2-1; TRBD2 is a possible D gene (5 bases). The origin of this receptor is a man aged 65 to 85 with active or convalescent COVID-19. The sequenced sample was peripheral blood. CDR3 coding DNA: TGTGCCAGTAGTCCTAGCCTCTCCTACAATGAGCAGTTCTTC. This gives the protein CASSPSLSYNEQFF.